One TCR beta chain is described in this entry. Its antigen is currently unknown. CDR3 length equals 13 residues. Trimming removed 6 bases at V and 5 bases at J, with 11 bases between. Germline CDR1 is KGHSH and CDR2 is LQKENI. As every portion of the isolated RNA was reverse transcribed, the sequencing read expressed TCRB transcripts. The average output of naive, central memory and regulatory T cell samples was millions of reads. Sequenced by immunoSEQ multiplex PCR; TCRdb stores in-frame clones only, minus some. The sample carries around 150,000 clones, almost 65% recorded once. The sample originates from a study of beta chain features in type 1 diabetes. For the study at large: Healthy donors and patients had similar age, gender and cell yields. Study observations and caveats: The study found moderately but significantly shorter TCRB CDR3s in all four CD4+ subsets of Type 1 diabetes patients.

The chain recombines TRBV18 with TRBJ2-1; D could derive from TRBD1 or TRBD2 (6 bases each). This TCR was sampled from a man aged 25 to 40 with type 1 diabetes. The source material was naive CD4+ T cells from blood. This chain's CDR3 is CASSSGEDNEQFF. The CDR3 nucleotides read TGTGCCAGCTCCTCAGGGGAGGACAATGAGCAGTTCTTC.